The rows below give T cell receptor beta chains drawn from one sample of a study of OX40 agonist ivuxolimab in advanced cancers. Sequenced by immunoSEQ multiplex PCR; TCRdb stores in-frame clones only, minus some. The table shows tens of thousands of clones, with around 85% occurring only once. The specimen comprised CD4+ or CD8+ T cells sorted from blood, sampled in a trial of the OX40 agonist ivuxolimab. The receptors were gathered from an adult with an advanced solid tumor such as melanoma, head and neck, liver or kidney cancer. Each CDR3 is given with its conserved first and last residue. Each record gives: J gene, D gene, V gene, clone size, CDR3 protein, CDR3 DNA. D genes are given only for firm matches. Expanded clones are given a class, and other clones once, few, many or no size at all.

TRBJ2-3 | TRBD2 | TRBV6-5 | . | CASSGWTSGTDTQYF | TGTGCCAGCAGTGGTTGGACTAGCGGAACAGATACGCAGTATTTT
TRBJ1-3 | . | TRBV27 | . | CASSSWGGSSGNTIYF | TGTGCCAGCAGTTCCTGGGGGGGGTCATCTGGAAACACCATATATTTT
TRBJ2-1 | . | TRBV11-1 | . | CASSPPAGRYNEQFF | TGTGCCAGCAGCCCTCCTGCGGGACGATACAATGAGCAGTTCTTC
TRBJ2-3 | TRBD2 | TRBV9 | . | CASSSREGRADTQYF | TGTGCCAGCAGCAGCCGGGAGGGCCGCGCAGATACGCAGTATTTT
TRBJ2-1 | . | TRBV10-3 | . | CAISERGRMGIDEQFF | TGTGCCATCAGTGAGAGGGGGAGGATGGGGATCGATGAGCAGTTCTTC
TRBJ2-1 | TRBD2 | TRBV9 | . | CASSVQAGARNEQFF | TGTGCCAGCAGCGTACAAGCGGGGGCAAGAAATGAGCAGTTCTTC
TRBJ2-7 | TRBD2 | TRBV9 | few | CASSPHERGIYEQYF | TGTGCCAGCAGCCCCCATGAGCGGGGGATTTACGAGCAGTACTTC
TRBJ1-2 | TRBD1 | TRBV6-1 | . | CASIKLDRVAGYTF | TGTGCCAGCATCAAACTCGACAGGGTAGCTGGCTACACCTTC
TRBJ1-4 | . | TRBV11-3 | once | CASSFSSAGNEKLFF | TGTGCCAGCAGCTTCTCAAGTGCTGGGAATGAAAAACTGTTTTTT
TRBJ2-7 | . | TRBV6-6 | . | CASSFGQGSYEQYF | TGTGCCAGCAGTTTTGGGCAGGGGAGTTACGAGCAGTACTTC
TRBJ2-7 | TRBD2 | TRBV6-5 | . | CASSYSRSSGYEQYF | TGTGCCAGCAGTTACTCGAGGTCTAGCGGCTACGAGCAGTACTTC
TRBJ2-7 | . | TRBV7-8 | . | CASSPPRRVGYEQYF | TGTGCCAGCAGCCCGCCCAGGCGTGTTGGGTACGAGCAGTACTTC
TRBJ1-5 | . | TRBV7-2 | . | CASSSASGSNQPQHF | TGTGCCAGCAGCTCCGCGTCAGGTAGCAATCAGCCCCAGCATTTT
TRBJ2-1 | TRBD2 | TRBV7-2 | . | CASSLVAGGRYNEQFF | TGTGCCAGCAGCTTAGTTGCGGGGGGACGATACAATGAGCAGTTCTTC
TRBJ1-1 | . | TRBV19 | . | CASQRGTTEAFF | TGTGCCAGCCAAAGGGGCACCACTGAAGCTTTCTTT
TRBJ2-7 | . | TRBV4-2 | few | CASSQDYYYEQYF | TGTGCCAGCAGCCAGGACTACTACTACGAGCAGTACTTC
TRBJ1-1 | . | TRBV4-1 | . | CASSLLVNTEAFF | TGCGCCAGCAGCCTCTTGGTGAACACTGAAGCTTTCTTT
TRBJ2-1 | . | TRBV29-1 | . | CSVVVGAGFYEQFF | TGCAGCGTTGTCGTTGGCGCGGGATTCTATGAGCAGTTCTTC
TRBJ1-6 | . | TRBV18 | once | CASSSTTGYNSPLHF | TGTGCCAGCTCATCCACGACAGGTTATAATTCACCCCTCCACTTT
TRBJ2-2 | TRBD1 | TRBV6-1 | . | CASSQGQRTGELFF | TGTGCCAGCAGCCAGGGACAGCGCACCGGGGAGCTGTTTTTT
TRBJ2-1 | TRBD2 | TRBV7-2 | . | CASSPPPASGAYNEQFF | TGTGCCAGCAGCCCCCCGCCGGCTAGCGGGGCCTACAATGAGCAGTTCTTC
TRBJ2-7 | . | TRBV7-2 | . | CASSLGGVNEQYF | TGTGCCAGCAGCTTAGGGGGGGTGAACGAGCAGTACTTC
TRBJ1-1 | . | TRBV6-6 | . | CASSSLTDNTEAFF | TGTGCCAGCAGTTCCCTGACAGATAACACTGAAGCTTTCTTT
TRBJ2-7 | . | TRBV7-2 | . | CASSLRSERPYEQYF | TGTGCCAGCAGCCTCCGCAGTGAACGCCCCTACGAGCAGTACTTC
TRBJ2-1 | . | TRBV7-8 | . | CASTLEIFGSYNEQFF | TGTGCCAGCACCTTAGAAATTTTCGGGTCCTACAATGAGCAGTTCTTC
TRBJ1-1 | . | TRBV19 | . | CASKGLPGGRIEAFF | TGTGCCAGTAAAGGTCTCCCCGGCGGGAGAATTGAAGCTTTCTTT
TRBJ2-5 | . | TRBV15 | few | CATSRVGGEETQYF | TGTGCCACCAGCAGAGTTGGAGGGGAAGAGACCCAGTACTTC
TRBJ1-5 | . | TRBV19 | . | CASSALRGIGNQPQHF | TGTGCCAGTAGTGCTCTACGGGGGATCGGCAATCAGCCCCAGCATTTT
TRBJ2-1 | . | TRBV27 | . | CASSLYSGVSDEQFF | TGTGCCAGCAGTTTATATTCAGGGGTCAGCGATGAGCAGTTCTTC
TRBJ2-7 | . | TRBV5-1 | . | CASSTTGLRYEQYF | TGCGCCAGCAGCACCACAGGGTTGCGCTACGAGCAGTACTTC
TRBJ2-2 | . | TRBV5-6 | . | CASSLYQRNGELFF | TGTGCCAGCAGCTTGTATCAACGGAACGGGGAGCTGTTTTTT
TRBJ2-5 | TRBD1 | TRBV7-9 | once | CASSLPGGLETQYF | TGTGCCAGCAGCTTGCCAGGGGGCTTGGAGACCCAGTACTTC
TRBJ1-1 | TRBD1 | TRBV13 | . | CASSGQGEGTEAFF | TGTGCCAGCAGCGGACAGGGGGAGGGCACTGAAGCTTTCTTT
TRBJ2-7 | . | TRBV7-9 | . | CASSLGPGAYEQYF | TGTGCCAGCAGCTTAGGTCCAGGGGCCTACGAGCAGTACTTC
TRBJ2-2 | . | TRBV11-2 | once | CASSQGARTHGELFF | TGTGCCAGCAGCCAAGGGGCCCGGACCCACGGGGAGCTGTTTTTT
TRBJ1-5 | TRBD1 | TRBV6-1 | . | CASGDRVRVQPQHF | TGTGCCAGCGGCGACAGGGTCAGGGTTCAGCCCCAGCATTTT
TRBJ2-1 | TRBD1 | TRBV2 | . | CASKIGTGANEQFF | TGTGCCAGTAAGATCGGGACAGGGGCCAATGAGCAGTTCTTC
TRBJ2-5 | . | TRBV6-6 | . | CASSYELGTQYF | TGTGCCAGCAGTTACGAACTCGGGACCCAGTACTTC
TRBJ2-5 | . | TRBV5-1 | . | CASSLGTVQETQYF | TGCGCCAGCAGCTTGGGGACAGTGCAAGAGACCCAGTACTTC
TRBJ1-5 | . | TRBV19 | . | CASSPRDGDGFDQPQHF | TGTGCCAGTAGTCCCCGGGACGGAGACGGGTTCGATCAGCCCCAGCATTTT